What follows describes a single T cell receptor (beta chain). The data originate from a study of response to subunit inactivated influenza vaccine. Germline lookup yields CDR1 MDHEN and CDR2 SYDVKM. CDR3 size: 14 residues. V lost 2 bases and J 4 bases, leaving 12 bases between the germline ends. TCRdb used MiXCR to reprocess the RT-PCR reads, holding one entry per CDR3 protein. The sample consists of about 570,000 distinct CDR3 sequences, around 11% of them appearing once. This sample also belongs to another study, concerning T cells expressing NK-cell markers. That work contributes: Libraries used 5'RACE template switching adding universal primer site and UMIs. Researchers got TCR beta repertoires out of sorted CD3+CD56+NKG2C+, CD3+CD56+NKG2C- and CD3+CD56-NKG2C+ T cells. Seven of the eight sequenced donors were classified as HCMV-seropositive, and one was classified as seronegative. The authors restricted sorting to alpha-beta TCR T cells with an anti-gamma-delta TCR antibody in several experiments. The dominant NKG2C+ clonotypes represented about 1.0-7.5% of CD8+ T cells in more than five donors.

The chain is built from TRBV28 and TRBJ2-7; tentative D call: TRBD2 (6 bases). Sequenced here: PBMCs from blood, sampled on the day of vaccination. This receptor was taken from a man aged 50 to 60 who received an inactivated influenza vaccine. The CDR3 loop is CASSLVEGSYEQYF. The DNA for the CDR3 is TGTGCCAGCAGTTTAGTGGAGGGGTCTTACGAGCAGTACTTC.